Listed below are T cell receptor beta chains from one sample, sequenced in a study of persistence of HIV-infected CD4 T cells. Their cognate antigens are unknown. Produced via immunoSEQ multiplex PCR; TCRdb's table is partial and in-frame only. The sample has fewer than 35,000 clones, roughly 87% seen once. Sequencing was performed on CD4+ T cells sorted from PBMCs after approximately 18-hour stimulation, taken from a patient who received antiretroviral therapy. These TCRs come from an adult woman with HIV who was CMV-seropositive. The CDR3 runs from the conserved cysteine through the conserved F or W. A D gene is named only where the DNA matches it firmly. For some rows the clone size is stated as once, few or many, or as a class when expanded; others skip it.

V	J	D	size	CDR3	DNA
TRBV20-1	TRBJ1-4	.	.	CSASTAEKLFF	TGCAGTGCTAGTACAGCCGAAAAACTGTTTTTT
TRBV19	TRBJ1-2	TRBD1	.	CASNPGQGGKNYGYTF	TGTGCCAGTAATCCGGGACAGGGGGGAAAAAACTATGGCTACACCTTC
TRBV18	TRBJ2-7	.	.	CASSLPSGSYEQYF	TGTGCCAGCTCACTCCCCTCGGGATCCTACGAGCAGTACTTC
TRBV28	TRBJ1-1	TRBD1	.	CASSLKTGTANTEAFF	TGTGCCAGCAGTTTAAAGACGGGGACAGCGAACACTGAAGCTTTCTTT
TRBV2	TRBJ1-1	.	.	CASIRDPLVTEAFF	TGTGCCAGCATTCGGGACCCCTTGGTCACTGAAGCTTTCTTT
TRBV21-1	TRBJ2-1	.	.	CASSKLVVGGQGKFDNEQFF	TGTGCCAGCAGCAAACTTGTTGTGGGCGGACAGGGGAAATTCGACAATGAGCAGTTCTTC
TRBV7-9	TRBJ1-2	.	.	CASSLGGQGNYGYTF	TGTGCCAGCAGCTTAGGCGGGCAGGGCAACTATGGCTACACCTTC
TRBV3-1/TRBV3-2	TRBJ2-6	TRBD1	large	CASSQAGNRGSGANVLTF	TGTGCCAGCAGCCAAGCTGGAAACAGGGGCTCTGGGGCCAACGTCCTGACTTTC
TRBV19	TRBJ1-4	TRBD1	.	CASARTGGEKLFF	TGTGCCAGTGCTCGGACAGGGGGAGAAAAACTGTTTTTT
TRBV19	TRBJ1-2	TRBD1	.	CASITDVGGAGGYTF	TGTGCCAGTATCACCGACGTAGGGGGCGCGGGCGGCTACACCTTC
TRBV9	TRBJ2-6	TRBD1	.	CASSVGQGVLTTGANVLTF	TGTGCCAGCAGCGTAGGCCAGGGGGTCCTAACCACGGGGGCCAACGTCCTGACTTTC
TRBV5-4	TRBJ2-1	TRBD2	.	CASSGGTSGSENEQFF	TGTGCCAGCAGCGGAGGGACTAGCGGGAGTGAAAATGAGCAGTTCTTC
TRBV5-1	TRBJ2-1	.	.	CASSFSLGQRYNEQFF	TGCGCCAGCAGTTTTAGCCTCGGACAGCGGTACAATGAGCAGTTCTTC
TRBV4-1	TRBJ2-1	TRBD2	.	CASSRYTTSGSGNEQFF	TGCGCCAGCAGCCGCTATACTACTAGCGGGAGTGGGAATGAGCAGTTCTTC
TRBV4-1	TRBJ2-1	TRBD2	.	CASSHAGLAGHEQFF	TGCGCCAGCAGCCACGCCGGACTAGCGGGACACGAGCAGTTCTTC
TRBV5-1	TRBJ1-2	.	.	CASTPDGNYGYTF	TGCGCCAGCACCCCGGACGGGAACTATGGCTACACCTTC
TRBV3-1/TRBV3-2	TRBJ2-2	.	once	CASSSGGGLNTGELFF	TGTGCCAGCAGCTCAGGTGGGGGGCTGAACACCGGGGAGCTGTTTTTT
TRBV29-1	TRBJ1-2	TRBD1	.	CSVEGGANYGYTF	TGCAGCGTCGAAGGGGGCGCCAACTATGGCTACACCTTC
TRBV28	TRBJ2-1	.	.	CASSLSGYREGASYNEQFF	TGTGCCAGCAGTTTATCAGGTTACCGGGAGGGGGCAAGCTACAATGAGCAGTTCTTC
TRBV5-5	TRBJ1-2	.	.	CASSLEVGGRGYTF	TGTGCCAGCAGCTTGGAGGTTGGGGGCCGTGGCTACACCTTC
TRBV5-6	TRBJ1-5	TRBD1	.	CASSGGTGDPNQPQHF	TGTGCCAGCAGCGGCGGGACAGGGGATCCTAATCAGCCCCAGCATTTT
TRBV11-3	TRBJ2-1	.	.	CASSPRGGYEQFF	TGTGCCAGCAGCCCCCGAGGAGGGTATGAGCAGTTCTTC
TRBV5-1	TRBJ1-2	TRBD1	.	CASSLDGQGYYGYTF	TGCGCCAGCAGCTTGGACGGACAGGGGTACTATGGCTACACCTTC
TRBV30	TRBJ1-3	TRBD1	once	CAWGQAAGNTIYF	TGTGCCTGGGGACAGGCGGCTGGAAACACCATATATTTT
TRBV30	TRBJ1-5	.	once	CAWSPSTGYQPQHF	TGTGCCTGGAGTCCTTCAACAGGCTACCAGCCCCAGCATTTT
TRBV2	TRBJ2-2	.	.	CASKVNGPLPGELFF	TGTGCCAGCAAGGTAAACGGACCTCTCCCCGGGGAGCTGTTTTTT
TRBV28	TRBJ2-2	.	.	CASSLNRGTRRTGELFF	TGTGCCAGCAGTCTCAACCGGGGTACCCGGCGCACCGGGGAGCTGTTTTTT
TRBV10-3	TRBJ2-2	.	.	CAAGRDTGELFF	TGTGCCGCCGGCAGGGACACCGGGGAGCTGTTTTTT
TRBV30	TRBJ1-1	TRBD1	.	CAWSPGQRVEGAFF	TGTGCCTGGAGCCCGGGACAGAGGGTGGAAGGAGCTTTCTTT
TRBV3-1/TRBV3-2	TRBJ1-2	.	.	CASSQGGSLQGRGYTF	TGTGCCAGCAGCCAAGGGGGCTCTCTACAGGGCCGTGGCTACACCTTC
TRBV7-2	TRBJ2-2	.	.	CASTLGGGGGTGELFF	TGTGCCAGCACCCTCGGTGGGGGGGGCGGCACCGGGGAGCTGTTTTTT
TRBV15	TRBJ1-2	.	.	CATSNIGRGYTF	TGTGCCACCAGCAATATAGGCAGGGGCTACACCTTC
TRBV7-8	TRBJ1-2	.	few	CASSSGFVSNYGYTF	TGTGCCAGCAGCTCGGGATTTGTCAGCAACTATGGCTACACCTTC
TRBV5-5	TRBJ1-5	.	.	CASSLEEGNQPQHF	TGTGCCAGCAGCTTAGAGGAGGGCAATCAGCCCCAGCATTTT
TRBV19	TRBJ1-4	TRBD1	.	CASSSTGAIGEKLFF	TGTGCCAGTAGTTCCACAGGGGCGATAGGGGAAAAACTGTTTTTT
TRBV7-9	TRBJ1-1	.	.	CASSRGSYTEAFF	TGTGCCAGCAGCCGTGGGTCGTACACTGAAGCTTTCTTT
TRBV4-1	TRBJ1-5	.	.	CASRPNLGQNQPQHF	TGCGCCAGCAGGCCTAACCTCGGACAGAATCAGCCCCAGCATTTT
TRBV12-3/TRBV12-4	TRBJ1-2	.	.	CASSLIGFGYTF	TGTGCCAGCAGTTTGATCGGGTTTGGCTACACCTTC
TRBV7-9	TRBJ1-1	TRBD1	.	CASSLNPRGRTEAFF	TGTGCCAGCAGCTTAAACCCCAGGGGGCGGACTGAAGCTTTCTTT
TRBV5-4	TRBJ1-6	.	few	CASSLDPGSINSPLHF	TGTGCCAGCAGCTTGGACCCAGGGAGCATTAATTCACCCCTCCACTTT
TRBV6-4	TRBJ2-1	TRBD2	.	CASSDSGGASNEQFF	TGTGCCAGCAGTGATAGCGGGGGGGCCTCGAATGAGCAGTTCTTC
TRBV5-6	TRBJ1-1	.	.	CASSFPDSLNTEAFF	TGTGCCAGCAGCTTCCCAGACAGCCTGAACACTGAAGCTTTCTTT
TRBV4-1	TRBJ1-2	.	.	CASSQVGPGGYTF	TGCGCCAGCAGCCAAGTTGGGCCGGGGGGCTACACCTTC
TRBV7-3	TRBJ1-3	.	.	CASSGGQVNSGNTIYF	TGTGCCAGCAGCGGGGGACAAGTGAACTCTGGAAACACCATATATTTT
TRBV27	TRBJ1-1	.	.	CASSSRRTMNTEAFF	TGTGCCAGCAGTTCCCGCCGAACTATGAACACTGAAGCTTTCTTT
TRBV6-5	TRBJ2-1	.	.	CASTSTGTHNEQFF	TGTGCCAGCACCTCAACGGGGACACACAATGAGCAGTTCTTC
TRBV29-1	TRBJ1-1	.	.	CSVAQGRRGTPEAFF	TGCAGCGTTGCCCAGGGGCGCAGAGGCACTCCCGAAGCTTTCTTT
TRBV19	TRBJ1-1	TRBD1	few	CASSPGQGKANTEAFF	TGTGCCAGTAGCCCGGGACAGGGGAAAGCGAACACTGAAGCTTTCTTT
TRBV6-6	TRBJ2-5	TRBD2	.	CASSPRGGSGETQYF	TGTGCCAGCAGCCCGCGGGGGGGATCAGGGGAGACCCAGTACTTC
TRBV15	TRBJ1-2	.	.	CATNTGEGLDYGYTF	TGTGCCACCAACACGGGAGAGGGTTTAGACTATGGCTACACCTTC
TRBV2	TRBJ2-3	.	.	CASSEIGAFGTDTQYF	TGTGCCAGCAGTGAAATCGGGGCATTCGGCACAGATACGCAGTATTTT
TRBV7-3	TRBJ1-3	.	.	CASSPKRTGGVKSTIYF	TGTGCCAGCAGCCCAAAGCGGACGGGGGGCGTTAAGAGCACCATATATTTT
TRBV3-1/TRBV3-2	TRBJ1-1	.	.	CASSLHAGDTEAFF	TGTGCCAGCAGCCTTCATGCAGGGGATACTGAAGCTTTCTTT
TRBV7-8	TRBJ2-7	TRBD1	.	CASSLRTGGHEQYF	TGTGCCAGCAGCTTACGAACAGGGGGCCACGAGCAGTACTTC
TRBV21-1	TRBJ2-5	.	.	CASSRPLGLAGGPEETQYF	TGTGCCAGCAGCAGGCCCTTGGGACTAGCGGGAGGGCCTGAAGAGACCCAGTACTTC
TRBV6-5	TRBJ1-2	.	.	CASNGPDYGYTF	TGTGCCAGCAACGGACCGGACTATGGCTACACCTTC
TRBV25-1	TRBJ2-1	.	.	CASKAEHYYNEQFF	TGTGCCAGCAAAGCGGAACACTACTACAATGAGCAGTTCTTC
TRBV28	TRBJ1-5	.	few	CASTPGNSNQPQHF	TGTGCCAGCACCCCCGGCAACAGCAATCAGCCCCAGCATTTT
TRBV12-3/TRBV12-4	TRBJ2-1	.	once	CASSTTGPALQFF	TGTGCCAGCAGTACCACCGGACCTGCACTTCAGTTCTTC